One sample yielded the 24 T cell receptor beta chains listed below, sequenced in a study of blood T cell repertoires in COVID-19. Clones were sequenced by immunoSEQ multiplex PCR, and TCRdb holds only the in-frame ones, with some missing. The sample yields 250,000 to 350,000 clones, 75% to 90% seen once. The sequencing sample was made of peripheral blood. These receptors were collected from a woman aged 45-59 years who had recovered from COVID-19.

The chain is built from TRBV9 and TRBJ2-7; a possible D gene is TRBD1 (6 bases). V was pared by 4 bases and J by 0 bases, with 14 bases between. Germline lookup yields CDR1 SGDLS and CDR2 YYNGEE. This CDR3 region has 15 residues. DNA of the CDR3: TGTGCCAGCAGCCCGACAGGCGTAAGCTCCTACGAGCAGTACTTC. This sequence encodes CASSPTGVSSYEQYF.

In nucleotides, the CDR3 is TGTGCCAGCAGCACACCCATGGGGCCGGGACTAGCGGGACGTTACAATGAGCAGTTCTTC. This sequence encodes CASSTPMGPGLAGRYNEQFF. The chain joins TRBV12-1 to TRBJ2-1; TRBD2, the table's D call, lacks a check against the DNA. TRBV12-1 is recorded as a pseudogene. The CDR3 has 20 residues.

The V gene is TRBV7-2, the J gene TRBJ2-3, with TRBD1 identical over 7 bases. This CDR3 has 14 residues. The germline CDR1 and CDR2 sequences are SGHTA and FQGNSA. Trimming removed 5 bases from V and 2 bases from J; junction bases left unmatched: 4. The CDR3: CASSLDRATDTQYF. The CDR3 DNA is TGTGCCAGCAGCCTCGACAGGGCCACAGATACGCAGTATTTT.

The chain couples TRBV30 to TRBJ1-3, with D unresolved. The CDR3 sequence is 15 residues long. The V and J ends lost 1 base and 0 bases respectively, with 10 bases between them. The germline V gene has CDR1 GTSNPN and CDR2 SVGIG (reference sequence). The CDR3 DNA follows: TGTGCCTGGAGTGGCGTGGAGGGCTCTGGAAACACCATATATTTT. As protein: CAWSGVEGSGNTIYF.

The gene calls are TRBV6-5 and TRBJ1-3; D may be TRBD1 (6 bases). Trimming removed 0 bases from V and 1 base from J, with 7 bases in between. The CDR3 has 15 residues. CDR1 is MNHEY and CDR2 is SVGAGI in the germline V gene. CDR3 nucleotide sequence: TGTGCCAGCAGTTACTCGGGGGCGTCTGGAAACACCATATATTTT. Its protein product is CASSYSGASGNTIYF.

V gene TRBV9 combines with J gene TRBJ1-4, with 8 bases that match TRBD1. Trimming cost V 2 bases and J 5 bases; bases outside gene matches: 8. CDR1 and CDR2 from the germline V gene are SGDLS and YYNGEE. The length of the CDR3 is 16 residues. CDR3 in amino acids: CASSVSVTGENEKLFF. DNA for the CDR3: TGTGCCAGCAGCGTGTCGGTGACAGGGGAAAATGAAAAACTGTTTTTT.

V usage is TRBV14 and J usage is TRBJ1-1; 7 positions match TRBD1. CDR1 and CDR2 from the germline V gene are SGHDN and FVKESK. There are 17 residues in the CDR3. J was trimmed by 2 bases and V by 3 bases; bases with no gene match: 12. CDR3 amino acids: CASSHQRGGQINTEAFF. In DNA, the CDR3 is TGTGCCAGCAGCCATCAACGGGGGGGACAGATAAACACTGAAGCTTTCTTT.

For the CDR3, the DNA is TGTGCCAGCAGCGGTGGCGGGAGTAGTTACGAGCAGTACTTC. Encoded protein: CASSGGGSSYEQYF. The rearrangement links TRBV9 to TRBJ2-7; 7 nucleotides line up with TRBD2. V trimming: 3 bases; J trimming: 4 bases; junction bases outside the gene matches: 7. CDR3 length: 14 residues. CDR1 is SGDLS and CDR2 is YYNGEE in the germline V gene.

The chain uses TRBV19 and TRBJ1-5, with a possible D match to TRBD1 (5 bases). CDR1 is LNHDA and CDR2 is SQIVND in the germline V gene (reference sequence). The CDR3 spans 16 residues. V dropped 3 bases and J dropped 6 bases, with 18 bases sitting between them. The CDR3 coding sequence is TGTGCCAGTAGTATTCGCCAGGGAAGTGTTAGTCAGCCCCAGCATTTT. It specifies CASSIRQGSVSQPQHF.

This clone was seen just once. The gene calls are TRBV9 and TRBJ2-1; 7 nucleotides align to TRBD2. This CDR3 has 16 residues. The germline CDR1 and CDR2 sequences are SGDLS and YYNGEE. Unmatched junction bases numbered 10, after V lost 0 bases and J lost 7 bases. The CDR3 sequence: CASSVVGSGPQNEQFF. The CDR3 DNA sequence: TGTGCCAGCAGCGTAGTGGGTAGCGGGCCACAAAATGAGCAGTTCTTC.

This sequence joins TRBV3-1 (or the pseudogene TRBV3-2) and TRBJ1-1, with a possible D match to TRBD1 (6 bases). This CDR3 has 16 amino acids. V was pared by 5 bases and J by 3 bases, with 19 bases between. Germline V gives CDR1 LGHDT, CDR2 YNNKEL (reference sequence). DNA of the CDR3: TGTGCCAGCAGCTCCCGGACAGTTTGGGACGACACTGAAGCTTTCTTT. Translating it yields CASSSRTVWDDTEAFF.

The chain recombines TRBV27 with TRBJ1-2; 8 positions match TRBD1. The trim removed 2 bases at V and 5 bases at J, leaving 4 bases unmatched. The V gene's germline CDR1 is MNHEY and CDR2 SMNVEV (reference sequence). The CDR3 has 14 amino acids. The CDR3 sequence: CASSLTGGRYGYTF. DNA for the CDR3: TGTGCCAGCAGTTTAACAGGGGGAAGATATGGCTACACCTTC.

This clone was recorded only once. Within the sample, other DNA sequences also encode this same CDR3. This sequence joins TRBV5-1 and TRBJ1-1; TRBD1 aligns across 7 bases. V lost 5 bases and J lost 0; bases outside the gene matches: 4. CDR1 and CDR2 from the germline V gene are SGHRS and YFSETQ. The CDR3 spans 14 residues. This chain's CDR3 is CASSLGGVNTEAFF. The CDR3 DNA reads TGCGCCAGCAGTTTAGGGGGCGTGAACACTGAAGCTTTCTTT.

The rearrangement uses TRBV5-1 and TRBJ1-2; a weak D match, TRBD1 (6 bases). Trimming removed 1 base at V and 4 bases at J, with 11 bases between. CDR3 length: 14 amino acids. The V gene's germline CDR1 is SGHRS and CDR2 YFSETQ. DNA for the CDR3: TGCGCCAGCAGCTTGACAGGGTCGAGCTATGGCTACACCTTC. Protein: CASSLTGSSYGYTF.

J is TRBJ2-1 and V is TRBV29-1, with 8 bases matching TRBD1. V trimming: 0 bases; J trimming: 5 bases; junction bases outside the gene matches: 6. There are 15 residues in the CDR3. Germline CDR1 and CDR2: SQVTM and ANQGSEA. CDR3 coding DNA: TGCAGCGTTGAAGATAGGGCAGGGGGCAACAATGAGCAGTTCTTC. It encodes CSVEDRAGGNNEQFF.

This sequence joins TRBV29-1 and TRBJ2-1; possibly TRBD2 for D (6 bases). CDR3 length: 14 residues. The ends were cut back, 8 bases at V and 3 bases at J, with 17 bases in the middle. CDR1 and CDR2 (germline): SQVTM, ANQGSEA. The CDR3 loop is CSISELAYYNEQFF. CDR3 coding DNA: TGCAGCATATCCGAACTAGCTTACTACAATGAGCAGTTCTTC.

A word on this clone: At one end the junction does not follow the germline gene, possibly because of a read error. The chain carries TRBV6-1 and TRBJ1-1, with D perhaps matching TRBD1 (5 bases). CDR1 MNHNS and CDR2 SASEGT come from the germline V gene. This CDR3 region has 14 residues. The CDR3 DNA is TGTGCCAGCAGGGAAGCCGGGGGGGGAACTGAAGCTTTCTTT. Protein product: CASREAGGGTEAFF.

V usage is TRBV6-2 or TRBV6-3 and J usage is TRBJ2-3; 7 positions match TRBD1. The CDR3 has 16 amino acids. Per germline, CDR1 MNHEY and CDR2 SVGEGT. V lost 2 bases and J lost 4; bases outside the gene matches: 9. For the CDR3, the DNA is TGTGCCAGCAGTTACCCGGGGACAGTCTTTTCAGATACGCAGTATTTT. Translation: CASSYPGTVFSDTQYF.

The CDR3 spells CASSQVILVSGDNYGYTF. Here the CDR3 DNA reads TGCGCCAGCAGCCAAGTCATTTTGGTATCGGGGGATAACTATGGCTACACCTTC. V is TRBV4-3 and J is TRBJ1-2, with a possible D match to TRBD1 (5 bases). Trimming removed 1 base at V and 1 base at J, with 19 bases between. This CDR3 is 18 amino acids long. The V gene's germline CDR1 is LGHNA and CDR2 YSLEER.

The V gene is TRBV27, the J gene TRBJ1-2, with a possible D match to TRBD1 (6 bases). Trimming shortened V by 0 bases and J by 8 bases, and 16 bases separated the two germline ends. CDR3 length: 15 amino acids. The V gene's germline CDR1 is MNHEY and CDR2 SMNVEV (reference sequence). The CDR3 reads CASSLSSTGLRGYTF. CDR3 coding DNA: TGTGCCAGCAGTTTATCCTCGACAGGCCTTCGCGGCTACACCTTC.

This chain uses TRBV18 with TRBJ2-3; TRBD1 might be the D (5 bases). V lost 5 bases and J 2 bases, leaving 14 bases between the germline ends. CDR1 and CDR2 (germline): KGHSH, LQKENI. The CDR3 sequence is 15 residues long. CDR3 sequence reads: CASSSTRTYTDTQYF. CDR3 bases: TGTGCCAGCTCATCTACTCGGACATACACAGATACGCAGTATTTT.

This chain links TRBV13 with TRBJ2-3; D is undetermined. The length of the CDR3 is 13 residues. V lost 4 bases to trimming and J lost 4 bases, with 9 bases between them. From germline, CDR1 is PRHDT and CDR2 FYEKMQ (reference sequence). The CDR3 coding sequence is TGTGCCAGCAGCTCCGAGGTGTCAGATACGCAGTATTTT. Its protein is CASSSEVSDTQYF.

The gene calls are TRBV28 and TRBJ2-7, with 13 bases matching TRBD2. Per germline, CDR1 MDHEN and CDR2 SYDVKM. This CDR3 spans 16 amino acids. Trimming at V came to 3 bases and at J to 0 bases, leaving 2 bases not matched to a gene. CDR3 sequence: CASSLTSGRSSYEQYF. CDR3 in DNA: TGTGCCAGCAGTTTGACTAGCGGGAGGAGCTCCTACGAGCAGTACTTC.

This clone occurred a few times. The chain links TRBV9 to TRBJ1-4; 8 bases line up with TRBD1. The J segment lost 8 bases and the V segment lost 7 bases, leaving 7 bases of the junction unmatched. Germline assignment: CDR1 SGDLS and CDR2 YYNGEE. The CDR3 extends over 13 amino acids. The CDR3 sequence: CASGQGAGEKLFF. The CDR3 DNA reads TGTGCCAGCGGTCAGGGGGCAGGGGAAAAACTGTTTTTT. Supplemented by reference TRBV9 and TRBJ1-4, the full variable domain reads DSGVTQTPKHLITATGQRVTLRCSPRSGDLSVYWYQQSLDQGLQFLIQYYNGEERAKGNILERFSAQQFPDLHSELNLSSLELGDSALYFCASGQGAGEKLFFGSGTQLSVL.